This passage covers 10 T cell receptor beta chains from one sample sequenced in a study of CD8+CD57+ T cells in acquired aplastic anemia. The template used for profiling TCR beta VDJ and CDR3 was genomic DNA. Each CDR3 protein gets one entry after TCRdb re-called the reads with MiXCR. The table lists 250,000 to 300,000 distinct CDR3 sequences, approximately 55% of them singletons, with 7.5% to 9% in the top ten. The specimen sequenced was sorted CD4+, CD8+, or CD8+CD57+ T cells (not recorded which) from PBMCs. These receptors were obtained from a human donor with severe aplastic anemia or a healthy control (not recorded which).

This clonotype has at least ten counts. This sequence joins TRBV20-1 and TRBJ2-5; 9 nucleotides line up with TRBD2. Germline V gene lookup returns CDR1 DFQATT and CDR2 SNEGSKA (reference sequence). The CDR3 is 13 amino acids. The CDR3 region is CSVIAGDMETQYF. The CDR3 DNA is TGCAGCGTCATAGCGGGGGATATGGAGACCCAGTACTTC.

The table lists this clonotype with many counts. The V and J genes are TRBV19 and TRBJ1-5; the match to TRBD1 covers 9 bases. Germline CDR1 LNHDA, CDR2 SQIVND (reference sequence). The length of the CDR3 is 13 residues. Trimming took 4 bases from V and 6 from J; bases not matched to a gene: 1. CDR3 nucleotides: TGTGCCAGTAGTAGACAGGGGGGTCAGCCCCAGCATTTT. As protein: CASSRQGGQPQHF.

The chain joins TRBV20-1 to TRBJ2-1; D might be TRBD2 (6 bases). The germline CDR1 and CDR2 sequences are DFQATT and SNEGSKA (reference sequence). V lost 3 bases and J lost 6, with 12 bases in between. The CDR3 spans 13 residues. The CDR3 sequence: CSASGGSSNEQFF. In nucleotides, the CDR3 is TGCAGTGCTAGTGGGGGGAGTAGCAATGAGCAGTTCTTC.

This clonotype was seen just once. The J gene is TRBJ1-6, the V gene TRBV15; D is ambiguous. This CDR3 has 16 residues. Looked up from germline, CDR1 is LNHNV and CDR2 is YYDKDF (reference sequence). V was clipped by 0 bases and J by 0 bases, with 6 bases between them. The CDR3 DNA follows: TGTGCCACCAGCAGAGACCCGAGCTCCTATAATTCACCCCTCCACTTT. This codes for CATSRDPSSYNSPLHF.

This clonotype was detected only a few times. The CDR3 loop is CASSESGLAVTDTQYF. The CDR3 DNA reads as TGTGCCAGCAGTGAATCGGGACTAGCGGTGACAGATACGCAGTATTTT. The V and J genes are TRBV25-1 and TRBJ2-3; 11 bases align to TRBD2. CDR1 and CDR2 from the germline V gene are MGHDK and SYGVNS. J lost 3 bases, V lost 1 base, and 3 bases had no gene match. This CDR3 is built from 16 residues.

This chain uses TRBV7-9 with TRBJ1-1; maybe TRBD1 (6 bases). CDR3 size: 12 residues. CDR1 SEHNR and CDR2 FQNEAQ come from the germline V gene (reference sequence). V was trimmed by 4 bases and J by 11 bases, leaving 14 bases between them. The CDR3: CASSSHRVRAFF. In DNA form, the CDR3 reads TGTGCCAGCAGCTCACACAGGGTTCGCGCTTTCTTT. The full variable domain, in which reference TRBV7-9 and TRBJ1-1 provide the parts outside the CDR3, is DTGVSQNPRHKITKRGQNVTFRCDPISEHNRLYWYRQTLGQGPEFLTYFQNEAQLEKSRLLSDRFSAERPKGSFSTLEIQRTEQGDSAMYLCASSSHRVRAFFGQGTRLTVV.

This clonotype was recorded many times. The V gene is TRBV6-4, the J gene TRBJ1-5, with D possibly matching TRBD1 (6 bases). CDR3 size: 15 residues. The V gene lost 5 bases and the J gene lost 0 bases, with 11 bases spanning the gap. Germline V CDR1 and CDR2: MRHNA, SNTAGT. CDR3 nucleotide sequence: TGTGCCAGCAGTATGACAGGAAATAGCAATCAGCCCCAGCATTTT. The encoded protein is CASSMTGNSNQPQHF.

Many counts were recorded for this clonotype. V and J are TRBV12-3 or TRBV12-4 and TRBJ2-7, with D perhaps TRBD1 or TRBD2 (6 bases each). With 5 bases removed from V and 3 bases from J, the gap between germline ends came to 23 bases. This CDR3 contains 17 residues. The CDR3 sequence is CASSGRGWGSGNYEQYF. CDR3 DNA sequence: TGTGCCAGCAGTGGTAGGGGGTGGGGTAGCGGAAACTACGAGCAGTACTTC.

As concerns this clonotype: This CDR3 is missing its conserved last phenylalanine or tryptophan, likely due to a read error. This rearrangement joins TRBV20-1 to TRBJ1-3, with 8 positions matching TRBD1. The V gene end was trimmed by 3 bases and the J gene end by 4 bases; junction bases not matched to a gene: 2. The CDR3 runs to 13 residues. Germline values: CDR1 DFQATT, CDR2 SNEGSKA (reference sequence). CDR3 in amino acids: CSASDRGGNTIYL. CDR3 DNA: TGCAGTGCTAGCGACAGGGGCGGAAACACCATATATCTT.

This chain links TRBV10-3 with TRBJ2-2, with a tentative D call TRBD1 (6 bases). CDR1 and CDR2 (germline): ENHRY, SYGVKD. Between the trimmed V and J ends, which lost 4 bases and 4 bases, there was a span of 10 bases. CDR3 size: 14 residues. The CDR3 loop is CAISAGQSTGELFF. The CDR3 DNA reads TGTGCCATCAGTGCAGGACAGAGCACCGGGGAGCTGTTTTTT.